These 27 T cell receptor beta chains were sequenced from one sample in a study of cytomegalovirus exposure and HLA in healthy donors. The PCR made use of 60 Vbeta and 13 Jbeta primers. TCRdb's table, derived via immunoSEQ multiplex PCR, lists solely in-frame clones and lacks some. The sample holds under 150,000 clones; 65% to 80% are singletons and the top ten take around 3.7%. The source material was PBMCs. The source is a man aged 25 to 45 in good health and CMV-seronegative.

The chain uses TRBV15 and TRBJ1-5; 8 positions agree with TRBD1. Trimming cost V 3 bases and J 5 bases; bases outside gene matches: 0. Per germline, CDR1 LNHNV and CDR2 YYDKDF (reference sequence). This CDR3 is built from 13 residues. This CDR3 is CATSRTGDQPQHF. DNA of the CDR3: TGTGCCACCAGCAGGACAGGGGATCAGCCCCAGCATTTT.

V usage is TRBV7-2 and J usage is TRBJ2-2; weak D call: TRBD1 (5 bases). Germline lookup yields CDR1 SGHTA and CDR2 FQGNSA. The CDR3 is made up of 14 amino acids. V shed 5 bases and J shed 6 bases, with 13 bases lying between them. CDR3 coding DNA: TGTGCCAGCAGCACAGGCGCGCAGGCCGGGGAGCTGTTTTTT. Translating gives CASSTGAQAGELFF.

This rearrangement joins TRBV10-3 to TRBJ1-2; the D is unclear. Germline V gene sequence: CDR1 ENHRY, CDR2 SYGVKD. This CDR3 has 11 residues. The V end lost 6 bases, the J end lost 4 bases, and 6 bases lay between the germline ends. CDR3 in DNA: TGTGCCATCAGGAAAGCCTATGGCTACACCTTC. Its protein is CAIRKAYGYTF.

CDR3 sequence (DNA): TGCGCCAGCAGCCCGGGTGGCGGAGAAGAGACCCAGTACTTC. Its protein is CASSPGGGEETQYF. The chain joins TRBV5-1 to TRBJ2-5; unclear D gene. Trimming removed 4 bases from V and 3 bases from J, with 13 bases in between. The germline V gene encodes CDR1 SGHRS and CDR2 YFSETQ. There are 14 residues in the CDR3.

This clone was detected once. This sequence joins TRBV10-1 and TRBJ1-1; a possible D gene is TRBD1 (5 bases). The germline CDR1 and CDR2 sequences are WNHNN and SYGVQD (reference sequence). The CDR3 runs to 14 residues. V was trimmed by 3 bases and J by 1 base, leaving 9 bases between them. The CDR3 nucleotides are TGCGCCAGCAGTGAATCCACAGGGAACACTGAAGCTTTCTTT. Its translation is CASSESTGNTEAFF.

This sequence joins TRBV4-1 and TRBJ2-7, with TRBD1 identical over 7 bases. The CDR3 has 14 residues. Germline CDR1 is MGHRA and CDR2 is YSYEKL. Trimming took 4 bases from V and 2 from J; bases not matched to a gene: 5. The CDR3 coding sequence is TGCGCCAGCAGCCTTTGGGACAGCCCCTACGAGCAGTACTTC. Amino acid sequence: CASSLWDSPYEQYF.

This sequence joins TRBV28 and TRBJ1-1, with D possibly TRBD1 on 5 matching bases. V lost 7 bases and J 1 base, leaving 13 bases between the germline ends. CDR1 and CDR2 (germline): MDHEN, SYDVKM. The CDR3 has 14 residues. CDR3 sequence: CASTYADRNTEAFF. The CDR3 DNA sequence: TGTGCCAGCACCTACGCCGACAGGAACACTGAAGCTTTCTTT.

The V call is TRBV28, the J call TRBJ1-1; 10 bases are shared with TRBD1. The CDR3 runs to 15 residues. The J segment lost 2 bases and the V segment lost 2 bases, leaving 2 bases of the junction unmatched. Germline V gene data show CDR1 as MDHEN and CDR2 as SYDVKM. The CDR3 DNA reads TGTGCCAGCAGTTTAATGACAGGGGGCAACACTGAAGCTTTCTTT. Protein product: CASSLMTGGNTEAFF.

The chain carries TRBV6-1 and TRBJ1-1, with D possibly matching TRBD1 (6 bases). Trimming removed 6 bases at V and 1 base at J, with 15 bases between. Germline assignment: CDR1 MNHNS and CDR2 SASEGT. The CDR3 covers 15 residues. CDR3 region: CASSPSGQTNTEAFF. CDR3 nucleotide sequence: TGTGCCAGCAGCCCATCCGGACAGACGAACACTGAAGCTTTCTTT.

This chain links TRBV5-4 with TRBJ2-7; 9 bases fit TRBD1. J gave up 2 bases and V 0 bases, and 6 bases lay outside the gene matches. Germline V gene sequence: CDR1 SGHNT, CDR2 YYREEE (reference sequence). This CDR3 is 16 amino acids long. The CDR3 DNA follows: TGTGCCAGCAGCTTGGGGGACAGGGTCGGGCCCTACGAGCAGTACTTC. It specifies CASSLGDRVGPYEQYF.

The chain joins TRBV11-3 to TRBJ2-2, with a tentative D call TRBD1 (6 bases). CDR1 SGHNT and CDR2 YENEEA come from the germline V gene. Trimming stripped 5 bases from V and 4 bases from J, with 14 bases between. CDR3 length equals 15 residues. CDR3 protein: CASSAGASGTGELFF. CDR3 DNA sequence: TGTGCCAGCAGCGCAGGGGCGTCGGGCACCGGGGAGCTGTTTTTT.

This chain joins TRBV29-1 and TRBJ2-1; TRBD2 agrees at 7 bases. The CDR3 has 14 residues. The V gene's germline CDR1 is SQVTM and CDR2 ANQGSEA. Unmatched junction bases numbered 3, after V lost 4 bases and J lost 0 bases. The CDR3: CSVAAGTSYNEQFF. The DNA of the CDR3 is TGCAGCGTTGCAGCGGGAACCTCCTACAATGAGCAGTTCTTC.

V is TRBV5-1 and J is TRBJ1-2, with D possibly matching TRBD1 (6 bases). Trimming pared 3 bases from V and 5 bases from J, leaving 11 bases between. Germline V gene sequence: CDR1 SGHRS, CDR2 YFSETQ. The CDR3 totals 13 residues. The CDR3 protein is CASSSGVGYGYTF. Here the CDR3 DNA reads TGCGCCAGCAGCTCAGGGGTTGGGTATGGCTACACCTTC.

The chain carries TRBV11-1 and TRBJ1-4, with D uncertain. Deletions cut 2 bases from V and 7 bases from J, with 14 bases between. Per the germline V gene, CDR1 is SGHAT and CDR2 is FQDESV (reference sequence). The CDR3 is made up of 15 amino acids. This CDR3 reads CASSLPSAGSEKLFF. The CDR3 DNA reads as TGTGCCAGCAGCTTACCCTCCGCGGGGAGTGAAAAACTGTTTTTT.

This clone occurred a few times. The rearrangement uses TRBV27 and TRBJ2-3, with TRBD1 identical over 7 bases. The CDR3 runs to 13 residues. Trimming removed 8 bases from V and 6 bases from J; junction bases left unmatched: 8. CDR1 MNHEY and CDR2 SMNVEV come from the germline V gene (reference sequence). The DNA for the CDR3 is TGTGCCAGCCGTCACAGGGGATCCGATACGCAGTATTTT. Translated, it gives CASRHRGSDTQYF.

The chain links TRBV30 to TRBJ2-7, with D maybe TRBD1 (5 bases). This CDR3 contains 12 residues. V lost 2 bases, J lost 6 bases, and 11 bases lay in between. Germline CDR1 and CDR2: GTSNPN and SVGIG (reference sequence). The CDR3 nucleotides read TGTGCCTGGAGTTTAGAAGGGGTCGAGCAGTACTTC. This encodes CAWSLEGVEQYF.

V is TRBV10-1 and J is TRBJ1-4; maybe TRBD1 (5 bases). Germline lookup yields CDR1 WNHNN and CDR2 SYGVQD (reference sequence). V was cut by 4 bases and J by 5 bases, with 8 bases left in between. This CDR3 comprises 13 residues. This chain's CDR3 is CASSGQLNEKLFF. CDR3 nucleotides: TGCGCCAGCAGTGGACAGCTAAATGAAAAACTGTTTTTT.

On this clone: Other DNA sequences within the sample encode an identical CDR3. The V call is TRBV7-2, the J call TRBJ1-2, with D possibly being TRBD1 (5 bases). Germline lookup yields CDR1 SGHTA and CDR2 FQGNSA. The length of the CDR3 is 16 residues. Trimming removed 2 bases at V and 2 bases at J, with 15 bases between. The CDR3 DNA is TGTGCCAGCAGCTTAATTGCAGGGTCAAAAAACTATGGCTACACCTTC. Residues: CASSLIAGSKNYGYTF. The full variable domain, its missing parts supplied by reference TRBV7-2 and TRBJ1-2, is GAGVSQSPSNKVTEKGKDVELRCDPISGHTALYWYRQSLGQGLEFLIYFQGNSAPDKSGLPSDRFSAERTGGSVSTLTIQRTQQEDSAVYLCASSLIAGSKNYGYTFGSGTRLTVV.

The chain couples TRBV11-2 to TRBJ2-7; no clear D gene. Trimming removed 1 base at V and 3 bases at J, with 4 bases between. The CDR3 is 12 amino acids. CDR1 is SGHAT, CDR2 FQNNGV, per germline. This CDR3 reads CASSLGSYEQYF. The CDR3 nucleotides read TGTGCCAGCAGCTTAGGCAGCTACGAGCAGTACTTC.

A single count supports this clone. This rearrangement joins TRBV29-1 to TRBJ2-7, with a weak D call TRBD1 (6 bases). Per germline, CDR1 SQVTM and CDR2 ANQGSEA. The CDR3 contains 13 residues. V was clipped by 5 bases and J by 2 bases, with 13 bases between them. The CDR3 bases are TGCAGCGTTCTCGGACAGACTACCTACGAGCAGTACTTC. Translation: CSVLGQTTYEQYF.

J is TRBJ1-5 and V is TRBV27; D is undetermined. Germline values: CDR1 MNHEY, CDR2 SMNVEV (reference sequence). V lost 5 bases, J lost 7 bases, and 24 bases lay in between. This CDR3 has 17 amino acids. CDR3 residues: CASSPRPTNVPRQPQHF. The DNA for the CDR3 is TGTGCCAGCAGTCCTCGACCGACAAATGTCCCAAGACAGCCCCAGCATTTT.

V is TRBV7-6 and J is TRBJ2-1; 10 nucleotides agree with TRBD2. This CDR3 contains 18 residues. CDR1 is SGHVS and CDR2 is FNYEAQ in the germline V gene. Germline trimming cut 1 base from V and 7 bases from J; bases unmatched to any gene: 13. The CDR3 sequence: CASSLGTSGQGGWNEQFF. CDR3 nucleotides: TGTGCCAGCAGCTTAGGGACTAGCGGCCAGGGGGGTTGGAATGAGCAGTTCTTC.

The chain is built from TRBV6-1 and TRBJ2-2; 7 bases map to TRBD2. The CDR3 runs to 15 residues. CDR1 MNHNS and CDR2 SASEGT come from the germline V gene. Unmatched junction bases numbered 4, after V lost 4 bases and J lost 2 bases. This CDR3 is CASSGTRLNTGELFF. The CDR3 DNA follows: TGTGCCAGCAGTGGGACTAGACTAAACACCGGGGAGCTGTTTTTT.

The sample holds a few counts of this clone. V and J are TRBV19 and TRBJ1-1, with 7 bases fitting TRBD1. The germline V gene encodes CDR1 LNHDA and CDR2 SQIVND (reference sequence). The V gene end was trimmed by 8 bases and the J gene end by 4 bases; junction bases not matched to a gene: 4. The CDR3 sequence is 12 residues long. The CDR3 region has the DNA TGTGCCAGTCTGGACAGGAGCACTGAAGCTTTCTTT. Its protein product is CASLDRSTEAFF.

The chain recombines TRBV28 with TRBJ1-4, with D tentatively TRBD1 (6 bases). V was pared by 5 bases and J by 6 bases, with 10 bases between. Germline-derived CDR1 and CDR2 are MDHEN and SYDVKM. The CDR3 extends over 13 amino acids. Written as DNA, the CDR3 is TGTGCCAGCAGTGGGGGGGGCGATGAAAAACTGTTTTTT. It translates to CASSGGGDEKLFF.

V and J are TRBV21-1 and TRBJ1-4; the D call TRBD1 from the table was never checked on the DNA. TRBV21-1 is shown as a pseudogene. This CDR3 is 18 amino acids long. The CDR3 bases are TGTGCCAGCAGCTTACGACAGGTCTCGGTTAGGGCTAATGAAAAACTGTTTTTT. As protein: CASSLRQVSVRANEKLFF.

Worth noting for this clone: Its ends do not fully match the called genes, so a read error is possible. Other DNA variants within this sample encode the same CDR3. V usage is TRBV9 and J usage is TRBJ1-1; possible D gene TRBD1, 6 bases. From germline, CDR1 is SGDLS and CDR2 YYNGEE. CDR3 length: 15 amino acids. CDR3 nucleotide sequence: TGTGCCAGTAGCGTAGAAGCACAGGGAAACACTGAAGCTTTCTTT. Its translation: CASSVEAQGNTEAFF.